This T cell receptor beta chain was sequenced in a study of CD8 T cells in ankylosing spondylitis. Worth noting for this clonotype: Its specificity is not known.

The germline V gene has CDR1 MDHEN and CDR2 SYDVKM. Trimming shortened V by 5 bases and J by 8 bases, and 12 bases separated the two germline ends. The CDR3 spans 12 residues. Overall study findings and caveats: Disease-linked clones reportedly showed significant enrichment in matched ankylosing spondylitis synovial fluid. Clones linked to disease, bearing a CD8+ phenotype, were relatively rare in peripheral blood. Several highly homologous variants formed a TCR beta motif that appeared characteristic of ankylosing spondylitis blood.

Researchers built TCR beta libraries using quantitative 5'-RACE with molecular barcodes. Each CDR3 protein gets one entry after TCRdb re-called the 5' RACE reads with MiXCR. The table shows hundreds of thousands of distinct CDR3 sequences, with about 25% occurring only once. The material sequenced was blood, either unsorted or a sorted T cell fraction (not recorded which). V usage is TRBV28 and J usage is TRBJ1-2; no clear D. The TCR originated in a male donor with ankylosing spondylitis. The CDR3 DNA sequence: TGTGCCAGCAGTGCGGCGGGGTCGGGCTACACCTTC. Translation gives CASSAAGSGYTF.